This TCR beta chain was sequenced for a study of blood T cells in healthy people across ages. Germline CDR1 reads SQVTM; CDR2 reads ANQGSEA. The V gene end was trimmed by 3 bases and the J gene end by 7 bases; junction bases not matched to a gene: 10. This CDR3 contains 15 residues. Alongside a J-beta primer mix, a sample-barcoded 5' primer served in a second PCR lasting roughly 7 to 12 cycles. TCRdb re-derived calls from the 5' RACE reads in MiXCR, one entry per CDR3 protein. The data show 750,000 to 950,000 distinct CDR3 sequences, almost 30% seen once. The sample was also linked to a second study, of T cells of mothers and their children. That source reports: Maternal samples each gave over 9.5 million TCR beta CDR3 reads, and child samples approximately 2.8 million each. Unrelated pairs and related pairs have their TCR recombination output shaped similarly by thymic selection.

This sequence was found in a middle-aged woman in good health. The chain has TRBV29-1 and TRBJ2-1; TRBD1 matches at 9 bases. Sequencing used blood. Here the CDR3 reads CSVEDRGPLRNEQFF. For the CDR3, the DNA is TGCAGCGTTGAGGACAGGGGCCCCTTGAGGAATGAGCAGTTCTTC.